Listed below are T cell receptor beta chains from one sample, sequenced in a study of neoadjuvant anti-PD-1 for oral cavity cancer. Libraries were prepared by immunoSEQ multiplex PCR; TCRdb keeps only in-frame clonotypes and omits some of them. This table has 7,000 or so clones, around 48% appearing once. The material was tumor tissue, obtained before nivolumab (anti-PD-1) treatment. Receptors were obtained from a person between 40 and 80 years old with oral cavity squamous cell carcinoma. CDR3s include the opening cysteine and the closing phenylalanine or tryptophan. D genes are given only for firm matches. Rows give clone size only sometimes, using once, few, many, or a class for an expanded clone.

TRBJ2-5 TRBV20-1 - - CSASDRETQYF TGCAGTGCTAGTGACAGGGAGACCCAGTACTTC
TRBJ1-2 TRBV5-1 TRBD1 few CASSGDSYGYTF TGCGCCAGCAGCGGGGACAGCTATGGCTACACCTTC
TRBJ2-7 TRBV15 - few CATSREGLGYEQYF TGTGCCACCAGCAGAGAGGGCCTTGGCTACGAGCAGTACTTC
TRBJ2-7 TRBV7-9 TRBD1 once CASSLGTGSGNEQYF TGTGCCAGCAGCTTAGGGACAGGGTCAGGGAACGAGCAGTACTTC
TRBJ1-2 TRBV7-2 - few CASSSEDRIRGYTF TGTGCCAGCAGCTCCGAAGACAGGATTCGGGGCTACACCTTC
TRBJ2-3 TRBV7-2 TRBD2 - CASSSSGSSTDTQYF TGTGCCAGCAGCTCTAGCGGGAGCAGCACAGATACGCAGTATTTT
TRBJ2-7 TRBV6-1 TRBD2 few CASSEAVLAGKLAYF TGTGCCAGCAGTGAAGCGGTGCTAGCGGGGAAACTTGCGTACTTC
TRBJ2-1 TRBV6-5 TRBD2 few CASAIAGGSYNEQFF TGTGCCAGCGCTATAGCGGGAGGCTCCTACAATGAGCAGTTCTTC
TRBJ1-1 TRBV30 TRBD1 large CAWSGSETGANTEAFF TGTGCCTGGAGTGGATCCGAGACAGGGGCGAACACTGAAGCTTTCTTT
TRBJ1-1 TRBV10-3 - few CAISETGGDGTEAFF TGTGCCATCAGTGAAACAGGAGGAGATGGCACTGAAGCTTTCTTT
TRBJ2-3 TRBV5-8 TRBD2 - CASSLGLAGGVGTQYF TGTGCCAGCAGTCTCGGCCTAGCGGGCGGAGTGGGTACGCAGTATTTT
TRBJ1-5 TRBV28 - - CASSSIDSNQPQHF TGTGCCAGCAGCTCGATAGATAGCAATCAGCCCCAGCATTTT
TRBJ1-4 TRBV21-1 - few CARGEEKLFF TGTGCCAGGGGGGAGGAAAAACTGTTTTTT
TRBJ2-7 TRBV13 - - CASSLTATSLYEQYF TGTGCCAGCAGCTTAACGGCCACCTCCCTATACGAGCAGTACTTC
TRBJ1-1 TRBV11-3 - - CASSLVGGSQAFF TGTGCCAGCAGCTTAGTGGGGGGTAGCCAAGCTTTCTTT
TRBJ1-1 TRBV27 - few CASSSRGGVNTEAFF TGTGCCAGCAGTTCTAGGGGGGGCGTGAACACTGAAGCTTTCTTT
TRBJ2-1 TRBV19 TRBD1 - CASSIAGTGVKGTFF TGTGCCAGTAGTATAGCCGGGACAGGGGTAAAGGGCACTTTCTTC
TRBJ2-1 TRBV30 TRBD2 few CAWGRGGEQFF TGTGCCTGGGGGAGGGGAGGGGAGCAGTTCTTC
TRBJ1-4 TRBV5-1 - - CASSLAGRGDEKLFF TGCGCCAGCAGCTTGGCGGGGAGGGGAGATGAAAAACTGTTTTTT
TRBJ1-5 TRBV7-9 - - CASTLGGTGGSNQPQHF TGTGCCAGCACCTTAGGGGGGACGGGAGGAAGCAATCAGCCCCAGCATTTT
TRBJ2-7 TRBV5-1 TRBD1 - CASSSGTGTYEQYF TGCGCCAGCAGCTCCGGGACAGGGACCTACGAGCAGTACTTC
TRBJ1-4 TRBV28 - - CASSPQGNTGTNEKLFF TGTGCCAGCAGCCCACAGGGTAATACAGGAACTAATGAAAAACTGTTTTTT
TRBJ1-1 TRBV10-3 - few CAISERGAQLTEAFF TGTGCCATCAGTGAGAGAGGGGCCCAATTAACTGAAGCTTTCTTT
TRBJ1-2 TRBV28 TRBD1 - CASSPSDRGGGYTF TGTGCCAGCAGTCCCTCGGACAGGGGAGGAGGCTACACCTTC
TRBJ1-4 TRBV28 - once CASRFSGTGSEKLFF TGTGCCAGCAGGTTCTCCGGGACCGGTAGTGAAAAACTGTTTTTT
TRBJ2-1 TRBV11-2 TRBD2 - CASSPRLADNEQFF TGTGCCAGCAGCCCCCGGCTAGCGGATAATGAGCAGTTCTTC
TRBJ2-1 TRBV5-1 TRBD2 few CASSPVAGGTGNEQFF TGCGCCAGCAGCCCGGTAGCGGGAGGGACAGGGAATGAGCAGTTCTTC
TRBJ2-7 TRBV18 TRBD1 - CASSPRQGPYEQYF TGTGCCAGCTCACCGAGACAGGGACCCTACGAGCAGTACTTC
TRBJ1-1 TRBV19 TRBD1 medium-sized CASTPHRGNTEAFF TGTGCCAGTACCCCCCACAGGGGAAACACTGAAGCTTTCTTT
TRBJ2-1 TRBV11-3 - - CASSAGLASYNEQFF TGTGCCAGCAGCGCTGGGCTAGCCTCCTACAATGAGCAGTTCTTC
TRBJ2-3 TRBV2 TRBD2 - CASSDRGSRADTQYF TGTGCCAGCAGTGACCGCGGGAGTCGGGCAGATACGCAGTATTTT
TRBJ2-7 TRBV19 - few CASSPGTPPYEQYF TGTGCCAGTTCCCCCGGGACACCACCCTACGAGCAGTACTTC
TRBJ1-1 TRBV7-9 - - CASSLGPTRDTEAFF TGTGCCAGCAGCCTCGGACCAACCCGGGACACTGAAGCTTTCTTT
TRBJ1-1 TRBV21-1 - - CASSQTGGKGTEAFF TGTGCCAGCAGCCAAACAGGGGGGAAGGGCACTGAAGCTTTCTTT
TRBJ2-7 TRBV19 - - CASSIGPSSRSYEQYF TGTGCCAGTAGTATAGGTCCCAGCAGCAGATCCTACGAGCAGTACTTC
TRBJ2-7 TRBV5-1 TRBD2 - CASSLVAGAPYEQYF TGCGCCAGCAGCTTGGTAGCGGGAGCCCCCTACGAGCAGTACTTC
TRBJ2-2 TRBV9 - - CASSAVVGLNTGELFF TGTGCCAGCAGCGCCGTGGTGGGGTTGAACACCGGGGAGCTGTTTTTT
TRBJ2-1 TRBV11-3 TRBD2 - CASSLGASGGNEQFF TGTGCCAGCAGCTTAGGGGCTAGCGGGGGCAATGAGCAGTTCTTC
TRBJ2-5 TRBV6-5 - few CASSPLMAETQYF TGTGCCAGCAGCCCACTTATGGCGGAGACCCAGTACTTC
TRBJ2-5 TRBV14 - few CASSQGARSETQYF TGTGCCAGCAGCCAAGGAGCCAGATCCGAGACCCAGTACTTC
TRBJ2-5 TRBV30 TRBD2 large CAWSRAGATQYF TGTGCCTGGAGTAGAGCGGGAGCGACCCAGTACTTC
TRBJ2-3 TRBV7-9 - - CASSPRGVGQAFTDTQYF TGTGCCAGCAGCCCGAGGGGGGTCGGCCAAGCCTTCACAGATACGCAGTATTTT
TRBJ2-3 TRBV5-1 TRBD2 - CASSLTSGTDTQYF TGCGCCAGCAGCTTGACTAGCGGCACAGATACGCAGTATTTT
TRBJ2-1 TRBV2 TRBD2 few CASRREVNEQFF TGTGCCAGCAGGCGGGAGGTCAATGAGCAGTTCTTC
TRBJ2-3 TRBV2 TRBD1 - CASLTGPLRAQYF TGTGCCAGCCTGACAGGGCCCCTTAGAGCGCAGTATTTT
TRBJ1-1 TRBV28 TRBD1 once CASSRQGRTEAFF TGTGCCAGCAGTCGACAGGGACGCACTGAAGCTTTCTTT
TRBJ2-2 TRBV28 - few CASSKGRSTGELFF TGTGCCAGCAGTAAGGGTCGGTCCACCGGGGAGCTGTTTTTT
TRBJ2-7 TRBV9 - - CASSVAPTRPEQYF TGTGCCAGCAGCGTAGCACCAACTAGACCCGAGCAGTACTTC
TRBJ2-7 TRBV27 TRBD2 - CASSLGGSASGRAPYEQYF TGTGCCAGCAGTTTAGGAGGGTCGGCTAGCGGGAGGGCCCCCTACGAGCAGTACTTC
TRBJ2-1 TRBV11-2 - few CASTRPSITSSYNEQFF TGTGCCAGCACCCGGCCTAGCATAACTAGCTCCTACAATGAGCAGTTCTTC